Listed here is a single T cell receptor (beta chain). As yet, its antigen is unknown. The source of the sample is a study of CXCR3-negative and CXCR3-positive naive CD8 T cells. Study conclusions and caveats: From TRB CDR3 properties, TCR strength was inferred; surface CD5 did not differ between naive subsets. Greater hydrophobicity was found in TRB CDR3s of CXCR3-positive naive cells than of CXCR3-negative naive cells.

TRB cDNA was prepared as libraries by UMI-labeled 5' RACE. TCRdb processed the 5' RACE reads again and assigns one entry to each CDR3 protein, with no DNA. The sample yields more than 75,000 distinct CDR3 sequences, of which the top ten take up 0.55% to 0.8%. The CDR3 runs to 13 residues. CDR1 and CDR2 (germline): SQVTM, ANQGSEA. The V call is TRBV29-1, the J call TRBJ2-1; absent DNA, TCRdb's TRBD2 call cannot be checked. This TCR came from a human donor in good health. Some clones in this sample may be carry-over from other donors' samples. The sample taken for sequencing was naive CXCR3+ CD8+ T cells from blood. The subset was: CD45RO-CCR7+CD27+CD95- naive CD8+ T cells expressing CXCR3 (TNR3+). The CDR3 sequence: CSVTPGRVDEQFF.